The 22 T cell receptor beta chains below come from one sample, sequenced in a study of control samples from healthy donors and cancer patients. The data were produced by immunoSEQ multiplex PCR, yet TCRdb's version contains in-frame clones alone and is incomplete. Reported are some 180,000 clones; the ten largest clones contain roughly 2%. What was sequenced was blood. These receptor sequences come from a woman in her 30s in good health.

The genes are TRBV28 and TRBJ1-6; TRBD1 aligns across 10 bases. CDR1 and CDR2 (germline): MDHEN, SYDVKM. This CDR3 spans 13 amino acids. With V trimmed by 8 bases and J by 13 bases, 8 bases remained unmatched. CDR3 amino acids: CASLPGQGNPLHF. The CDR3 nucleotides are TGTGCCAGCTTACCGGGACAGGGGAATCCCCTCCACTTT.

This chain connects TRBV19 to TRBJ1-5; a weak D match, TRBD1 (6 bases). The V and J ends lost 7 bases and 4 bases respectively, with 17 bases between them. The CDR3 covers 15 residues. Per germline, CDR1 LNHDA and CDR2 SQIVND (reference sequence). The CDR3 reads CASTGGGALNQPQHF. In DNA, the CDR3 is TGTGCCAGTACCGGAGGGGGGGCGCTTAATCAGCCCCAGCATTTT.

The chain uses TRBV27 and TRBJ1-2; D remains unclear. The CDR3 sequence is 13 residues long. CDR1 is MNHEY, CDR2 SMNVEV, per germline (reference sequence). Trimming cost V 2 bases and J 8 bases, with 12 bases left between them. CDR3 coding DNA: TGTGCCAGCAGTTTAATACCAGGCGAGGGCTACACCTTC. It codes for CASSLIPGEGYTF.

The chain uses TRBV28 and TRBJ1-2, with 10 bases matching TRBD1. This CDR3 has 13 residues. The germline CDR1 and CDR2 sequences are MDHEN and SYDVKM. The V gene end was trimmed by 6 bases and the J gene end by 8 bases; junction bases not matched to a gene: 6. The CDR3 nucleotides are TGTGCCAGCAGACCGGGACAGGGGACCGGCTACACCTTC. It translates to CASRPGQGTGYTF.

CDR3 bases: TGCGCCAGCAGCCAAGACCCGACGGGGGCGAGGGGTAATTCACCCCTCCACTTT. Protein sequence: CASSQDPTGARGNSPLHF. V and J are TRBV4-1 and TRBJ1-6, with D perhaps TRBD1 (6 bases). CDR3 length: 18 residues. Germline lookup yields CDR1 MGHRA and CDR2 YSYEKL. Trimming stripped 0 bases from V and 6 bases from J, with 18 bases between.

J is TRBJ1-6 and V is TRBV18, with a tentative D call TRBD1 (6 bases). Germline CDR1 reads KGHSH; CDR2 reads LQKENI. This CDR3 has 15 residues. V gave up 2 bases and J gave up 6 bases, with 11 bases separating them. The CDR3 sequence: CASSPDLGGNSPLHF. The DNA for the CDR3 is TGTGCCAGCTCACCAGATCTAGGGGGTAATTCACCCCTCCACTTT.

The chain recombines TRBV15 with TRBJ2-1, with TRBD2 matching 11 bases. The trim removed 5 bases at V and 8 bases at J, leaving 8 bases unmatched. This CDR3 has 15 residues. Germline CDR1 and CDR2: LNHNV and YYDKDF (reference sequence). The CDR3 DNA sequence: TGTGCCACCAGCGCCCGACTAGCGGGGTTCTATGAGCAGTTCTTC. It is translated as CATSARLAGFYEQFF.

V usage is TRBV27 and J usage is TRBJ1-1; unclear D gene. Germline-derived CDR1 and CDR2 are MNHEY and SMNVEV (reference sequence). V gave up 2 bases and J gave up 0 bases, with 7 bases separating them. CDR3 length: 14 residues. This chain's CDR3 is CASSLTRVNTEAFF. CDR3 DNA sequence: TGTGCCAGCAGTTTAACCCGGGTGAACACTGAAGCTTTCTTT.

V and J are TRBV4-1 and TRBJ1-1; D unclear. The CDR3 has 12 amino acids. V was clipped by 3 bases and J by 1 base, with 3 bases between them. Per germline, CDR1 MGHRA and CDR2 YSYEKL. The CDR3 region has the DNA TGCGCCAGCAGCCACGGGAACACTGAAGCTTTCTTT. Its translation is CASSHGNTEAFF.

The V call is TRBV11-3, the J call TRBJ1-1; 9 bases line up with TRBD1. V lost 5 bases to trimming and J lost 1 base; unmatched junction nucleotides: 5. The germline CDR1 and CDR2 sequences are SGHNT and YENEEA. This CDR3 comprises 15 residues. The CDR3 DNA follows: TGTGCCAGCAGCCCCCGGACAGGGGCGAACACTGAAGCTTTCTTT. Its translation is CASSPRTGANTEAFF.

The gene calls are TRBV4-2 and TRBJ1-4; 11 nucleotides align to TRBD1. Germline-derived CDR1 and CDR2 are LGHNA and YNFKEQ. V trimming: 0 bases; J trimming: 2 bases; junction bases outside the gene matches: 8. The CDR3 extends over 19 amino acids. The DNA of the CDR3 is TGTGCCAGCAGCCAAGATGGGACAGGGGGATCGAGGACTAATGAAAAACTGTTTTTT. It is translated as CASSQDGTGGSRTNEKLFF.

The genes are TRBV6-5 and TRBJ1-1, with no clear D. The CDR3 is 11 residues long. Trimming pared 7 bases from V and 1 base from J, leaving 4 bases between. Germline V lookup: CDR1 MNHEY, CDR2 SVGAGI. The CDR3 is CASTGNTEAFF. The CDR3 DNA sequence: TGTGCCAGCACAGGGAACACTGAAGCTTTCTTT.

The V call is TRBV29-1, the J call TRBJ2-7, with D perhaps matching TRBD1 (6 bases). V was cut by 5 bases and J by 1 base, with 15 bases left in between. Germline V gives CDR1 SQVTM, CDR2 ANQGSEA. The CDR3 length is 14 residues. The CDR3 coding sequence is TGCAGCGTTATTACTCAGGGGTATTCCTACGAGCAGTACTTC. Its protein is CSVITQGYSYEQYF.

The V call is TRBV23-1, the J call TRBJ2-7; 11 nucleotides match TRBD1. TRBV23-1 is given ORF status, its function remaining uncertain. The CDR3 length is 15 residues. The V gene end was trimmed by 2 bases and the J gene end by 5 bases; junction bases not matched to a gene: 5. CDR3 sequence reads: CASSQKPGQGDEQYF. In nucleotides, the CDR3 is TGCGCCAGCAGTCAAAAACCGGGACAGGGGGACGAGCAGTACTTC.

The J gene is TRBJ2-2, the V gene TRBV2; weak D call: TRBD2 (6 bases). Germline loops: CDR1 SNHLY, CDR2 FYNNEI. Deletions cut 4 bases from V and 1 base from J, with 16 bases between. The length of the CDR3 is 17 residues. Written as DNA, the CDR3 is TGTGCCAGCAGTGCCCTAGGAGGGTGGGTGAACACCGGGGAGCTGTTTTTT. Protein product: CASSALGGWVNTGELFF.

V usage is TRBV28 and J usage is TRBJ2-3; D gene unclear. The CDR3 has 12 residues. Trimming shortened V by 5 bases and J by 5 bases, and 8 bases separated the two germline ends. CDR1 is MDHEN and CDR2 is SYDVKM in the germline V gene. The CDR3 loop reads CASSPGIDTQYF. CDR3 DNA: TGTGCCAGCAGTCCTGGTATAGATACGCAGTATTTT.

The chain carries TRBV4-2 and TRBJ2-6; D perhaps matches TRBD2 (5 bases). The CDR3 contains 17 residues. V lost 0 bases, J lost 0 bases, and 9 bases lay in between. Per the germline V gene, CDR1 is LGHNA and CDR2 is YNFKEQ. Written as DNA, the CDR3 is TGTGCCAGCAGCCAAGATGAGGGAAGCTCTGGGGCCAACGTCCTGACTTTC. Translating it yields CASSQDEGSSGANVLTF.

J is TRBJ2-1 and V is TRBV3-1 (or the pseudogene TRBV3-2); the D gene is possibly TRBD1 (5 bases). Germline loops: CDR1 LGHDT, CDR2 YNNKEL (reference sequence). The germline V and J ends were trimmed by 0 bases and 0 bases, with 9 bases remaining between them. The CDR3 contains 16 residues. DNA for the CDR3: TGTGCCAGCAGCCAAGATAGGGGCCTCTCCTACAATGAGCAGTTCTTC. Translated: CASSQDRGLSYNEQFF.

J is TRBJ1-1 and V is TRBV7-9; the match to TRBD1 covers 8 bases. Germline V gene lookup returns CDR1 SEHNR and CDR2 FQNEAQ (reference sequence). This CDR3 has 14 amino acids. J was trimmed by 4 bases and V by 5 bases; bases with no gene match: 6. This CDR3 is CASSTVDRVTEAFF. CDR3 DNA: TGTGCCAGCAGCACGGTGGACAGGGTCACTGAAGCTTTCTTT.

The V gene is TRBV5-6, the J gene TRBJ2-3; 13 bases line up with TRBD2. CDR1 and CDR2 from the germline V gene are SGHDT and YYEEEE. The CDR3 extends over 17 amino acids. V shed 4 bases and J 2 bases; nucleotides not matched to a gene: 7. The CDR3 here is CASSPRTSGGLTDTQYF. CDR3 coding DNA: TGTGCCAGCAGCCCCCGGACTAGCGGGGGCCTCACAGATACGCAGTATTTT. The full variable domain, completed using reference TRBV5-6 and TRBJ2-3, is DAGVTQSPTHLIKTRGQQVTLRCSPKSGHDTVSWYQQALGQGPQFIFQYYEEEERQRGNFPDRFSGHQFPNYSSELNVNALLLGDSALYLCASSPRTSGGLTDTQYFGPGTRLTVL.

V is TRBV18 and J is TRBJ1-5, with D hard to call. The germline gives CDR1 KGHSH, CDR2 LQKENI. The CDR3 is 14 residues long. V lost 3 bases, J lost 0 bases, and 6 bases lay in between. The CDR3 DNA sequence: TGTGCCAGCTCACCGCGTTATAGCAATCAGCCCCAGCATTTT. Translation: CASSPRYSNQPQHF.

With respect to this clone: A junction end diverges from the germline sequence, so it may reflect a read error. The rearrangement links TRBV7-7 to TRBJ2-2, with TRBD2 as a possible D gene (6 bases). Germline-derived CDR1 and CDR2 are SSHAT and FNYEAQ (reference sequence). The CDR3 extends over 13 amino acids. This CDR3 is CASSLGGTGELFF. DNA of the CDR3: TGTGCTAGCAGCTTAGGAGGGACCGGGGAGCTGTTTTTT. Combining the CDR3 with reference TRBV7-7 and TRBJ2-2 gives the whole variable domain GAGVSQSPRYKVTKRGQDVTLRCDPISSHATLYWYQQALGQGPEFLTYFNYEAQPDKSGLPSDRFSAERPEGSISTLTIQRTEQRDSAMYRCASSLGGTGELFFGEGSRLTVL.